This TCR beta chain is from a study of T-cell reconstitution after alpha-beta-depleted transplantation in children. During its preparation, the TCRbeta library received unique molecular identifiers. TCRdb re-called the PCR reads with MiXCR, one entry per CDR3 protein. The sample holds around 360,000 distinct CDR3 sequences, about 9.3% seen once. This sequence originates from a human donor who donated a stem cell graft to a child with acute lymphoblastic leukemia. The sample here was PBMCs from the stem cell graft donor, taken from the stem cell graft.

CDR3 sequence: CASSWGQGGVTSSDTQYF. The CDR3 coding sequence is TGCGCCAGCAGCTGGGGACAGGGAGGGGTAACTTCTTCAGATACGCAGTATTTT. The chain links TRBV5-1 to TRBJ2-3; 9 bases match TRBD1. Germline CDR1 reads SGHRS; CDR2 reads YFSETQ. V lost 3 bases and J lost 4; bases outside the gene matches: 15. The CDR3 loop spans 18 amino acids. Complete variable domain (other parts from reference TRBV5-1 and TRBJ2-3): KAGVTQTPRYLIKTRGQQVTLSCSPISGHRSVSWYQQTPGQGLQFLFEYFSETQRNKGNFPGRFSGRQFSNSRSEMNVSTLELGDSALYLCASSWGQGGVTSSDTQYFGPGTRLTVL.